Each of the 5 T cell receptor beta chains below was sequenced from the same sample in a study of blood T cell repertoires in COVID-19. Only in-frame clones appear in the TCRdb table, and some are missing; sequencing was by immunoSEQ multiplex PCR. Here the sample spans about 400,000 clones, approximately 89% being singletons. The source material was PBMCs or T cells enriched from blood (not recorded which). The receptors originated from a woman aged 25-40 years who had recovered from COVID-19.

The chain uses TRBV7-7 and TRBJ1-1, with D maybe TRBD1 (5 bases). The CDR3 covers 15 residues. The V and J ends lost 5 bases and 0 bases respectively, with 13 bases between them. Germline CDR1 reads SSHAT; CDR2 reads FNYEAQ (reference sequence). The CDR3 DNA follows: TGTGCCAGCAGCCCCCTCGCAGGGATGAACACTGAAGCTTTCTTT. As protein: CASSPLAGMNTEAFF.

This chain links TRBV5-1 with TRBJ2-1, with D perhaps TRBD2 (6 bases). Germline V gene data show CDR1 as SGHRS and CDR2 as YFSETQ. The CDR3 has 15 amino acids. V shed 4 bases and J shed 5 bases, with 16 bases lying between them. CDR3 bases: TGCGCCAGCAGCCGACTAGACGGACGGAACAATGAGCAGTTCTTC. Translation: CASSRLDGRNNEQFF.

This clone was counted once. The V gene is TRBV3-1 (or the pseudogene TRBV3-2), the J gene TRBJ2-7; D remains unclear. V shed 4 bases and J shed 3 bases, with 10 bases lying between them. Germline V gives CDR1 LGHDT, CDR2 YNNKEL (reference sequence). This CDR3 has 13 residues. The CDR3 nucleotides are TGTGCCAGCAGCCCCCAACTCCGCTACGAGCAGTACTTC. Residues: CASSPQLRYEQYF.

This chain joins TRBV7-2 and TRBJ2-2; 8 nucleotides align to TRBD1. Per germline, CDR1 SGHTA and CDR2 FQGNSA. With 4 bases clipped from V and 0 bases from J, the junction kept 7 bases outside the gene matches. The CDR3 runs to 17 residues. CDR3 DNA: TGTGCCAGCAGCTCGGGACAGGAGCCTACGAACACCGGGGAGCTGTTTTTT. It translates to CASSSGQEPTNTGELFF.

The J gene is TRBJ1-3, the V gene TRBV9; D uncertain. Trimming took off 4 bases at V and 1 base at J, with 12 bases between the two ends. Germline V gene data show CDR1 as SGDLS and CDR2 as YYNGEE. The length of the CDR3 is 15 residues. The CDR3 here is CASSIGLKSGNTIYF. In DNA, the CDR3 is TGTGCCAGCAGCATCGGACTGAAATCTGGAAACACCATATATTTT.